The next 2 T cell receptor beta chains were all read from a single sample in a study of shared clonotypes between healthy human individuals. The data were produced by immunoSEQ multiplex PCR, yet TCRdb's version contains in-frame clones alone and is incomplete. There are 330,000 or so clones in the sample; around 70% occur only once, and about 10% lies in the top ten. The sequenced material came from memory CD4+ T cells sorted from blood. The subset: CD45RA-negative fraction. These receptors originate from a young man in good health.

The genes are TRBV5-4 and TRBJ1-2, with D perhaps TRBD1 (6 bases). Trimming took 0 bases from V and 8 from J, leaving 11 bases between them. The V gene's germline CDR1 is SGHNT and CDR2 YYREEE (reference sequence). The CDR3 totals 13 residues. The CDR3 DNA reads as TGTGCCAGCAGCTTGGAGGGGGGAAGAGGCTACACCTTC. This sequence encodes CASSLEGGRGYTF.

The chain is built from TRBV7-8 and TRBJ1-3, with TRBD1 matching over 7 bases. V lost 3 bases to trimming and J lost 3 bases; unmatched junction nucleotides: 5. Germline CDR1 is SGHVS and CDR2 is FQNEAQ. The CDR3 is 15 amino acids. The CDR3 protein is CASSLTGSSGNTIYF. For the CDR3, the DNA is TGTGCCAGCAGCTTGACAGGGTCCAGTGGAAACACCATATATTTT. Full variable domain (rest looked up from reference TRBV7-8 and TRBJ1-3): GAGVSQSPRYKVAKRGQDVALRCDPISGHVSLFWYQQALGQGPEFLTYFQNEAQLDKSGLPSDRFFAERPEGSVSTLKIQRTQQEDSAVYLCASSLTGSSGNTIYFGEGSWLTVV.